Given below is one T cell receptor beta chain in context. This clonotype was seen a handful of times. Its cognate antigen has yet to be identified. Within one base of it there is no much larger clone, and no base qualities were kept. This sample was taken from a study of T-cell memory formation after mild COVID-19 (dated by TCRdb to the early 2020s). At the level of the whole study: Most TCR sequence clusters were specific to one of the two donors. In two donors, T-cell clones that expanded and contracted after mild COVID-19 were followed by sequencing TCRalpha and TCRbeta repertoires longitudinally. The cohort was made up of two young adult volunteers, one female and one male, who were previously healthy. The investigation overall reported the following: The study included only a couple of mild cases, and larger cohorts that include severe cases with pre-infection samples were judged to be necessary. SARS-CoV-2 specificity of the second-wave clones peaking on day 37 was not confirmed. Contracting CD4+ clones were found mainly in CM and EM memory subsets, while CD8+ clones were enriched in EMRA. Balanced CD4/CD8 phenotypes were observed for clones contracting from day 15 to 85, whereas a bias towards CD4+ was observed for a second wave of clones expanding from day 15 to 37. Some responding clones were found in pre-infection memory, which suggests that pre-existing cross-reactive memory T cells took part in the SARS-CoV-2 response.

Deletion took 0 bases off V and 1 base off J, with a span of 8 bases between the germline ends. CDR1 is given as LGHNA and CDR2 as YSLEER, both from the germline V gene. Measured from the cysteine to the phenylalanine, the CDR3 is 15 residues long. The entry retains the CDR3 DNA only, 45 bases that are in frame from base 1. TCRdb shows the sequencer as Illumina NovaSeq 6000. TCRalpha and TCRbeta cDNA libraries were constructed by 5'RACE with constant-segment primers, with sample barcodes and unique molecular identifiers being introduced. Trizol reagent was used to extract RNA from every sample. Library amplification was performed in two PCR steps, and a second sample barcode and Illumina TruSeq adapters were introduced in the second step. Sequencing of libraries was performed on an Illumina NovaSeq with 2 x 150 bp paired-end reads. Regarding the original processing steps: Demultiplexing of reads and collapsing into UMI-guided consensus sequences were performed with migec v1.2.7. Using mixcr v2.1.11, UMI consensuses were aligned to TRA and TRB V and J templates and then assembled into clonotypes. A clonotype was counted as expanded or contracted only when both edgeR and NoisET called the clonotype significant, with the noise models trained on biological replicates. For edgeR calls, a false discovery rate-adjusted p below 0.01 and a log2 fold-change threshold of 1 were applied. As an exploratory analysis of dynamics, max-normalized trajectories of the 1000 most abundant clonotypes were examined with PCA combined with hierarchical clustering. Separately sequenced CD4+ and CD8+ repertoires were used to assign a CD4 or CD8 phenotype to each responding clone. The public reads were quality trimmed at Q25 with fastp and then assembled into clones with MiXCR by TCRdb, keeping productive beta chains. Rows with a matching CDR3 protein are joined into one entry that keeps the most common DNA and genes. TCRdb's processing, not the authors', yielded these V and J calls. In this sample the table shows approximately 300,000 distinct CDR3 sequences, approximately 19% of which occur a single time. The ten largest clones add up to about 21% of the sample.

Ficoll-Paque density gradient centrifugation was the method used to isolate PBMCs. The sequencing sample was made of PBMCs or a T cell subset sorted from them (not recorded which). The chain was built from TRBV4-3 and TRBJ2-3, with the D gene call left open. The origin of this receptor is a man younger than 30 who had mild COVID-19 (a few samples of this study predate the infection). The sample titles of this study are shuffled in the database, so cell type and time point are left out; the donor was told from shared clones. The CDR3 protein is CASSQDPQGTDTQYF. The DNA reads as follows: TGCGCCAGCAGCCAAGACCCGCAGGGCACAGATACGCAGTATTTT.